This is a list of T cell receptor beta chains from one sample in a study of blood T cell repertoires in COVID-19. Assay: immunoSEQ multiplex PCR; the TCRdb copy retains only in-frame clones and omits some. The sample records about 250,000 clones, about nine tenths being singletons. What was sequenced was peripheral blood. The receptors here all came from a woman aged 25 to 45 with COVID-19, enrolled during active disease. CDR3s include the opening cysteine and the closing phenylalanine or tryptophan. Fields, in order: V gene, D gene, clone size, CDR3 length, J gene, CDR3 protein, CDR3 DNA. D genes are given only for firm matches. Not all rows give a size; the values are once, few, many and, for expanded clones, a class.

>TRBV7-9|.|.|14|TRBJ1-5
CASSDTASNQPQHF
TGTGCCAGCAGCGACACTGCTAGCAATCAGCCCCAGCATTTT
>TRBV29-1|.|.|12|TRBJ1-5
CSVDGGRQPQHF
TGCAGCGTTGACGGGGGAAGGCAGCCCCAGCATTTT
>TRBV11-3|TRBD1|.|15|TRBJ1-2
CASSLGQGSNYGYTF
TGTGCCAGCAGCTTGGGACAGGGGAGTAACTATGGCTACACCTTC
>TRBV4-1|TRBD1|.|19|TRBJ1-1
CASSQDSGWQGAGSTEAFF
TGCGCCAGCAGCCAAGATTCGGGGTGGCAGGGGGCTGGTAGCACTGAAGCTTTCTTT
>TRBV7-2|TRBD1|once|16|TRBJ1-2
CASSWRDRRRGYGYTF
TGTGCCAGCAGCTGGCGGGACAGGCGGAGAGGTTATGGCTACACCTTC
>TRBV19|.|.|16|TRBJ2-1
CASSIEGGSSYNEQFF
TGTGCCAGTAGTATAGAAGGCGGAAGCTCCTACAATGAGCAGTTCTTC
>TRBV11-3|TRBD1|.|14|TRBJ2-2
CASSAGQGSGELFF
TGTGCCAGCAGCGCTGGACAGGGGTCCGGGGAGCTGTTTTTT
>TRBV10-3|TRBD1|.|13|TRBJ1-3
CATRTGDGNTIYF
TGTGCCACGAGAACAGGGGACGGAAACACCATATATTTT
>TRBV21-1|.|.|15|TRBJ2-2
CASCSKQGFTGELFF
TGTGCCAGCTGCTCGAAACAGGGTTTCACCGGGGAGCTGTTTTTT
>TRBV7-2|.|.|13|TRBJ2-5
CASSLGVAPTQYF
TGTGCCAGCAGCTTAGGAGTCGCCCCGACCCAGTACTTC
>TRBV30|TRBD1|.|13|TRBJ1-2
CAWGTGANYGYTF
TGTGCCTGGGGGACAGGGGCTAACTATGGCTACACCTTC
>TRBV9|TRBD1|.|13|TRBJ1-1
CASSLGTGGEAFF
TGTGCCAGCAGCCTAGGGACAGGCGGGGAAGCTTTCTTT
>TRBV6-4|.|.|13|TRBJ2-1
CASSDSSMGRKFF
TGTGCCAGCAGTGACTCTTCCATGGGGCGAAAGTTCTTC
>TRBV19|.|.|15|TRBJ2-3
CASQRGAGWTDTQYF
TGTGCCAGTCAACGAGGGGCGGGATGGACAGATACGCAGTATTTT
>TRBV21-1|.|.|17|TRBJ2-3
CASSKEVKREYTDTQYF
TGTGCCAGCAGCAAAGAAGTGAAGCGGGAATACACAGATACGCAGTATTTT
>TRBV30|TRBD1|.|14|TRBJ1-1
CAGLRDRGDTEAFF
TGTGCCGGACTCCGGGACAGGGGGGACACTGAAGCTTTCTTT
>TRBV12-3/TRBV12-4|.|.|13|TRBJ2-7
CASSFTGEYEQYF
TGTGCCAGCAGTTTTACGGGGGAATACGAGCAGTACTTC
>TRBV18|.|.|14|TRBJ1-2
CASSQQGDTYGYTF
TGTGCCAGCTCACAACAAGGGGATACATATGGCTACACCTTC
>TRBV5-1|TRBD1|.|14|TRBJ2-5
CASTTGRREETQYF
TGCGCCAGCACGACAGGGCGTCGCGAAGAGACCCAGTACTTC
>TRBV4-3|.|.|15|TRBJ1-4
CASSQDISPNEKLFF
TGCGCCAGCAGCCAAGATATTAGCCCTAATGAAAAACTGTTTTTT
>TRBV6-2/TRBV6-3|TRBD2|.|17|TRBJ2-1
CASSSGLAGNSYNEQFF
TGTGCCAGCAGTTCCGGACTAGCGGGGAACTCCTACAATGAGCAGTTCTTC
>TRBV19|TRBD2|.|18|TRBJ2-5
CASSSTSGIPGGGETQYF
TGTGCCAGTTCGTCGACTAGCGGGATCCCTGGGGGGGGTGAGACCCAGTACTTC